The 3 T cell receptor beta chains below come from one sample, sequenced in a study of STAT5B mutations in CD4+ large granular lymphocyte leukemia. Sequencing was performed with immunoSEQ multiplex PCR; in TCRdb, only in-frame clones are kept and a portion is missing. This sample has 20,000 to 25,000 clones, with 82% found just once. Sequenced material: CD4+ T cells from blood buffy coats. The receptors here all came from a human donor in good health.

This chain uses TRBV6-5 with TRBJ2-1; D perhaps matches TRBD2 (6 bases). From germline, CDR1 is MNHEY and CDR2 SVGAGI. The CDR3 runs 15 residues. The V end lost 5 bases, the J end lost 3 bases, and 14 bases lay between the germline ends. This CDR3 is CASSDLTSDYNEQFF. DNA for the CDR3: TGTGCCAGCAGTGACTTGACTAGTGACTACAATGAGCAGTTCTTC.

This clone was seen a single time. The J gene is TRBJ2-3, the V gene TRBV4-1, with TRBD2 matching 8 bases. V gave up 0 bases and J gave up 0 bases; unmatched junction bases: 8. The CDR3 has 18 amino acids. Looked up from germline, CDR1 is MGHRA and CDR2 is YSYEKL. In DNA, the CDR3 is TGCGCCAGCAGCCAAGATCTAGCCAGCGGGAGTAGCACAGATACGCAGTATTTT. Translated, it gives CASSQDLASGSSTDTQYF.

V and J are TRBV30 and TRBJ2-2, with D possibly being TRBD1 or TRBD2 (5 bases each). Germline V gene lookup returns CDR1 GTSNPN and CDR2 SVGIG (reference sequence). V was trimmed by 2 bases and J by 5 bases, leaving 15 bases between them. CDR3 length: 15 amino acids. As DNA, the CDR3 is TGTGCCTGGAGTATCGGGGTGGGGGAAACCGGGGAGCTGTTTTTT. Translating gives CAWSIGVGETGELFF.